The 2 T cell receptor beta chains below were found in one sample sequenced in a study of tumor and adjacent non-tumor tissue in lung cancer. No cell sorting was done before RNA was extracted from the tissue. More than 3 cm separated this lung sample from the edge of the tumor. TCRbeta libraries were built with three rounds of nested PCR, modified from ARM-PCR. TCRdb re-analysed the multiplex PCR reads in MiXCR, keeping a single row per CDR3 protein. The profile shows about 67,000 distinct CDR3 sequences, around 76% of them singletons. Sequencing was performed on distant non-tumor lung tissue. Receptor source: a man in his 60s with non-small cell lung cancer.

As regards this clonotype: One end of the junction fails to match germline, which may point to a read error. CDR3 amino acids: CTAIHWTSGGNIQYF. The CDR3 DNA reads TGCACTGCTATCCACTGGACTAGCGGTGGAAACATTCAGTACTTC. This chain joins TRBV20-1 and TRBJ2-4; 10 bases agree with TRBD2. CDR1 is DFQATT, CDR2 SNEGSKA, per germline (reference sequence). This CDR3 spans 15 amino acids.

This clonotype appeared once. Since the CDR3 does not end with the conserved phenylalanine or tryptophan, this likely comes from a read error. The rearrangement uses TRBV29-1 and TRBJ2-2; the D is unclear. The CDR3 has 13 amino acids. The V and J ends lost 4 bases and 2 bases respectively, with 8 bases between them. The germline V gene has CDR1 SQVTM and CDR2 ANQGSEA. CDR3 nucleotide sequence: TGCAGCGTTGTGGAACTTAACACCGGGGAGCTGTTTATT. It yields the protein CSVVELNTGELFI.